The 32 T cell receptor beta chains below were found in one sample sequenced in a study of identical twins. TCRdb redid the calling of the 5' RACE reads with MiXCR, one entry per CDR3 protein. The sample carries 310,000 or so distinct CDR3 sequences, 8.5% to 9.5% recorded once. This sample was also put to use in a study of yellow fever vaccine responses in identical twins.

Sequenced sample: CD8+ T cells sorted from blood. The receptors shown here come from a woman between 18 and 30 years old in good health.

This clonotype was seen only a few times. The chain uses TRBV7-6 and TRBJ1-1, with D perhaps TRBD1 (6 bases). The germline CDR1 and CDR2 sequences are SGHVS and FNYEAQ. V was pared by 1 base and J by 4 bases, with 10 bases between. The CDR3 spans 14 residues. The CDR3 DNA reads as TGTGCCAGCAGCTTAGACAGGGAAGCCACTGAAGCTTTCTTT. Its translation is CASSLDREATEAFF.

The chain combines TRBV18 with TRBJ2-2; 7 nucleotides match TRBD1. V dropped 4 bases and J dropped 3; count of bases not matched to a gene: 5. This CDR3 contains 15 residues. The V gene's germline CDR1 is KGHSH and CDR2 LQKENI. The CDR3 loop is CASSLDRAHTGELFF. The CDR3 DNA reads as TGTGCCAGCTCACTCGACAGGGCTCACACCGGGGAGCTGTTTTTT.

The rearrangement links TRBV6-5 to TRBJ2-2; no definite D call. Germline V lookup: CDR1 MNHEY, CDR2 SVGAGI. This CDR3 has 18 residues. Trimming shortened V by 0 bases and J by 2 bases, and 16 bases separated the two germline ends. In DNA form, the CDR3 reads TGTGCCAGCAGTTACTCGCCGGCCCCACAAACCAACACCGGGGAGCTGTTTTTT. This sequence encodes CASSYSPAPQTNTGELFF.

This clonotype has more than one count but fewer than ten. This chain connects TRBV20-1 to TRBJ2-1, with a tentative D call TRBD2 (5 bases). This CDR3 spans 16 amino acids. Trimming removed 0 bases from V and 0 bases from J, with 12 bases in between. The germline V gene encodes CDR1 DFQATT and CDR2 SNEGSKA (reference sequence). The CDR3 protein is CSARDPEGASYNEQFF. The CDR3 DNA is TGCAGTGCTAGAGATCCCGAGGGCGCCTCCTACAATGAGCAGTTCTTC.

The J gene is TRBJ2-3, the V gene TRBV6-1; D is perhaps TRBD2 (6 bases). The CDR3 runs to 15 residues. Germline V lookup: CDR1 MNHNS, CDR2 SASEGT. The germline V and J ends were trimmed by 4 bases and 7 bases, with 18 bases remaining between them. The CDR3 DNA reads as TGTGCCAGCAGTGCAGGGACTGGCGGACCTAATACGCAGTATTTT. It yields the protein CASSAGTGGPNTQYF.

This clonotype was found a few times. The CDR3 loop reads CASNTSPGSGYTF. CDR3 DNA sequence: TGTGCCAGCAATACCTCCCCAGGGTCCGGCTACACCTTC. This chain uses TRBV25-1 with TRBJ1-2, with D perhaps matching TRBD1 (5 bases). The CDR3 consists of 13 residues. Germline values: CDR1 MGHDK, CDR2 SYGVNS. Between the trimmed V and J ends, which lost 7 bases and 8 bases, there was a span of 17 bases.

The chain links TRBV18 to TRBJ1-1; no definite D call. Trimming cost V 4 bases and J 2 bases, with 11 bases left between them. This CDR3 has 14 amino acids. Germline assignment: CDR1 KGHSH and CDR2 LQKENI. Here the CDR3 DNA reads TGTGCCAGCTCACAAAGAGAGGTAAACACTGAAGCTTTCTTT. It is translated as CASSQREVNTEAFF. Filled out from reference TRBV18 and TRBJ1-1, the complete variable domain reads NAGVMQNPRHLVRRRGQEARLRCSPMKGHSHVYWYRQLPEEGLKFMVYLQKENIIDESGMPKERFSAEFPKEGPSILRIQQVVRGDSAAYFCASSQREVNTEAFFGQGTRLTVV.

There are many counts of this clonotype. The V and J genes are TRBV5-1 and TRBJ2-3; D perhaps matches TRBD2 (5 bases). CDR1 is SGHRS and CDR2 is YFSETQ in the germline V gene. With 0 bases removed from V and 0 bases from J, the gap between germline ends came to 8 bases. The CDR3 sequence is 15 residues long. The CDR3 nucleotides read TGCGCCAGCAGCTTGGAACTAGGAAGCACAGATACGCAGTATTTT. Its translation is CASSLELGSTDTQYF. The whole variable domain, remainder taken from reference TRBV5-1 and TRBJ2-3, is KAGVTQTPRYLIKTRGQQVTLSCSPISGHRSVSWYQQTPGQGLQFLFEYFSETQRNKGNFPGRFSGRQFSNSRSEMNVSTLELGDSALYLCASSLELGSTDTQYFGPGTRLTVL.

Ten or more counts support this clonotype. The chain carries TRBV19 and TRBJ2-7; no clear D. CDR3 size: 15 residues. The ends were cut back, 2 bases at V and 0 bases at J, with 11 bases in the middle. In germline, CDR1 is LNHDA, CDR2 SQIVND (reference sequence). This CDR3 is CASSIRPFPSYEQYF. Written as DNA, the CDR3 is TGTGCCAGTAGTATAAGGCCTTTCCCCTCCTACGAGCAGTACTTC.

This chain uses TRBV29-1 with TRBJ2-1; D call uncertain. Trimming removed 3 bases from V and 4 bases from J, with 7 bases in between. This CDR3 has 12 residues. Germline V gives CDR1 SQVTM, CDR2 ANQGSEA. The CDR3 sequence is CSVDGEYNEQFF. The CDR3 DNA is TGCAGCGTTGACGGAGAATACAATGAGCAGTTCTTC.

The CDR3 DNA reads TGTGCCAGCAGTCCTCCACAGGGCTCCTATAATTCACCCCTCCACTTT. It yields the protein CASSPPQGSYNSPLHF. V gene TRBV28 combines with J gene TRBJ1-6; perhaps TRBD1 as D (6 bases). The CDR3 is 16 residues long. With 5 bases removed from V and 0 bases from J, the gap between germline ends came to 11 bases. In germline, CDR1 is MDHEN, CDR2 SYDVKM.

This chain joins TRBV25-1 and TRBJ2-5; D may be TRBD2 (6 bases). Germline CDR1 MGHDK, CDR2 SYGVNS. The V and J ends lost 4 bases and 4 bases respectively, with 10 bases between them. The CDR3 is made up of 13 amino acids. CDR3 residues: CASSGLGSETQYF. CDR3 coding DNA: TGTGCCAGCAGTGGACTAGGATCAGAGACCCAGTACTTC.

The rearrangement uses TRBV6-2 or TRBV6-3 and TRBJ2-1; D is unresolved. Looked up from germline, CDR1 is MNHEY and CDR2 is SVGEGT. The length of the CDR3 is 12 residues. V was trimmed by 8 bases and J by 6 bases, leaving 11 bases between them. The CDR3 nucleotides are TGTGCCAGCCGCTCAATCATCAATGAGCAGTTCTTC. Its translation: CASRSIINEQFF.

V is TRBV15 and J is TRBJ2-1; 11 bases line up with TRBD2. The J segment lost 6 bases and the V segment lost 1 base, leaving 5 bases of the junction unmatched. Germline CDR1 reads LNHNV; CDR2 reads YYDKDF (reference sequence). This CDR3 is 16 amino acids long. For the CDR3, the DNA is TGTGCCACCAGCAGAGTGGGGACTAGCGGCCTCAATGAGCAGTTCTTC. This translates into CATSRVGTSGLNEQFF. The whole variable domain, filled in from reference TRBV15 and TRBJ2-1, reads DAMVIQNPRYQVTQFGKPVTLSCSQTLNHNVMYWYQQKSSQAPKLLFHYYDKDFNNEADTPDNFQSRRPNTSFCFLDIRSPGLGDTAMYLCATSRVGTSGLNEQFFGPGTRLTVL.

This clonotype was found many times. The V call is TRBV11-2, the J call TRBJ2-1, with D maybe TRBD2 (5 bases). This CDR3 has 14 amino acids. V lost 4 bases to trimming and J lost 3 bases, with 10 bases between them. Germline V gene data show CDR1 as SGHAT and CDR2 as FQNNGV. Here the CDR3 DNA reads TGTGCCAGCAGCTCCGGACTGAACTACAATGAGCAGTTCTTC. Its protein is CASSSGLNYNEQFF.

This clonotype was observed many times. The chain combines TRBV7-9 with TRBJ2-7; the match to TRBD1 covers 12 bases. The germline V gene encodes CDR1 SEHNR and CDR2 FQNEAQ (reference sequence). V dropped 7 bases and J dropped 7; count of bases not matched to a gene: 8. The CDR3 consists of 14 residues. The CDR3 nucleotides are TGTGCCAGCACTCAGGGACAGGGGGCAAGGGAGCAGTACTTC. Translated: CASTQGQGAREQYF.

This clonotype was seen many times. The CDR3, as DNA: TGTGCCAGCAGCCAAGCTGGGGTAGCGGATAGCACAGATACGCAGTATTTT. This encodes CASSQAGVADSTDTQYF. The J gene is TRBJ2-3, the V gene TRBV3-1; TRBD2 is a possible D gene (6 bases). V was clipped by 1 base and J by 0 bases, with 14 bases between them. The V gene's germline CDR1 is LGHDT and CDR2 YNNKEL (reference sequence). This CDR3 is built from 17 residues.

V and J are TRBV28 and TRBJ2-7; perhaps D is TRBD1 or TRBD2 (5 bases each). Germline V lookup: CDR1 MDHEN, CDR2 SYDVKM. This CDR3 comprises 13 residues. V lost 10 bases, J lost 2 bases, and 15 bases lay in between. DNA of the CDR3: TGTGCCATTCGCCGTAGGGGAGCCTACGAGCAGTACTTC. This translates into CAIRRRGAYEQYF. Full variable domain (remainder filled in from reference TRBV28 and TRBJ2-7): DVKVTQSSRYLVKRTGEKVFLECVQDMDHENMFWYRQDPGLGLRLIYFSYDVKMKEKGDIPEGYSVSREKKERFSLILESASTNQTSMYLCAIRRRGAYEQYFGPGTRLTVT.

The table lists this clonotype with many counts. The rearrangement joins TRBV7-9 to TRBJ2-7; maybe TRBD1 (6 bases). This CDR3 has 15 residues. The V and J ends lost 5 bases and 3 bases respectively, with 17 bases between them. Germline CDR1 reads SEHNR; CDR2 reads FQNEAQ (reference sequence). The DNA of the CDR3 is TGTGCCAGCAGCACTCCCGGGACACCGTACTACGAGCAGTACTTC. Translated: CASSTPGTPYYEQYF.

In its sample, this clonotype was seen many times. The gene calls are TRBV5-1 and TRBJ2-7; 11 nucleotides line up with TRBD2. The CDR3 is 15 amino acids. V lost 4 bases and J lost 3; bases outside the gene matches: 6. Germline-derived CDR1 and CDR2 are SGHRS and YFSETQ. The CDR3 coding sequence is TGCGCCAGCAGCCACGGGACTAGCGGTTACTACGAGCAGTACTTC. As protein: CASSHGTSGYYEQYF.

This clonotype was counted at least ten times. The CDR3 here is CASRQGDNEQFF. CDR3 bases: TGTGCCAGCAGACAGGGAGACAATGAGCAGTTCTTC. The chain combines TRBV7-9 with TRBJ2-1; weak D call: TRBD1 (6 bases). This CDR3 comprises 12 residues. Germline V gene sequence: CDR1 SEHNR, CDR2 FQNEAQ (reference sequence). Trimming left V 6 bases short and J 5 bases short, with 8 bases between. The full variable domain, its missing parts supplied by reference TRBV7-9 and TRBJ2-1, is DTGVSQNPRHKITKRGQNVTFRCDPISEHNRLYWYRQTLGQGPEFLTYFQNEAQLEKSRLLSDRFSAERPKGSFSTLEIQRTEQGDSAMYLCASRQGDNEQFFGPGTRLTVL.

This chain joins TRBV4-3 and TRBJ2-1; D gene unclear. CDR1 is LGHNA and CDR2 is YSLEER in the germline V gene. The CDR3 length is 13 residues. V was pared by 0 bases and J by 10 bases, with 10 bases between. The CDR3 reads CASSQDGGREQFF. For the CDR3, the DNA is TGCGCCAGCAGCCAAGATGGCGGACGAGAGCAGTTCTTC.

The chain joins TRBV25-1 to TRBJ2-2; 7 bases line up with TRBD1. V shed 5 bases and J 0 bases; nucleotides not matched to a gene: 6. Per the germline V gene, CDR1 is MGHDK and CDR2 is SYGVNS. The CDR3 spans 16 residues. The CDR3, as DNA: TGTGCCAGCAGTCTCCCGGGACAGCCGAACACCGGGGAGCTGTTTTTT. Its protein product is CASSLPGQPNTGELFF.

The sample holds a few counts of this clonotype. The V gene is TRBV6-1, the J gene TRBJ2-1, with 11 bases fitting TRBD2. J lost 8 bases, V lost 5 bases, and 8 bases had no gene match. CDR3 length: 15 residues. Germline CDR1 is MNHNS and CDR2 is SASEGT. The CDR3, as DNA: TGTGCCAGCAGTAAACTAGCGGGAGTCTCTGATGAGCAGTTCTTC. Translation: CASSKLAGVSDEQFF.

This clonotype was seen ten or more times. The V gene is TRBV15, the J gene TRBJ2-1; 12 bases agree with TRBD1. Germline V gene sequence: CDR1 LNHNV, CDR2 YYDKDF (reference sequence). This CDR3 has 16 residues. V shed 0 bases, J shed 8 bases, and the junction held 5 bases outside the gene matches. CDR3 coding DNA: TGTGCCACCAGCAGAGACCCGGGACAGGGGGCCGATGAGCAGTTCTTC. It codes for CATSRDPGQGADEQFF.

This clonotype occurred many times. The chain combines TRBV5-4 with TRBJ2-5; TRBD1 agrees at 10 bases. The junction had 11 bases not matched to a gene; V was cut back by 3 bases and J by 3 bases. In germline, CDR1 is SGHNT, CDR2 YYREEE (reference sequence). The CDR3 is made up of 17 amino acids. CDR3 protein: CASSSRDRGHAKETQYF. In nucleotides, the CDR3 is TGTGCCAGCAGCTCGAGGGACAGGGGCCACGCGAAAGAGACCCAGTACTTC.

This clonotype was counted many times. This chain connects TRBV4-3 to TRBJ2-7; D possibly corresponds to TRBD1 (5 bases). The V and J ends lost 2 bases and 4 bases respectively, with 9 bases between them. The CDR3 has 13 amino acids. Per germline, CDR1 LGHNA and CDR2 YSLEER. The CDR3 loop reads CASSQNTGYEQYF. The DNA of the CDR3 is TGCGCCAGCAGCCAAAACACAGGTTACGAGCAGTACTTC.

The chain combines TRBV3-1 with TRBJ2-7; perhaps TRBD2 as D (5 bases). The CDR3 contains 12 residues. The V gene lost 7 bases and the J gene lost 5 bases, with 12 bases spanning the gap. Per germline, CDR1 LGHDT and CDR2 YNNKEL (reference sequence). The CDR3 region has the DNA TGTGCCAGCATGGGCCTGAGGGACGAGCAGTACTTC. Its protein is CASMGLRDEQYF.

The chain joins TRBV6-5 to TRBJ1-4; weak D call: TRBD1 (6 bases). V lost 0 bases and J 3 bases, leaving 17 bases between the germline ends. The germline V gene encodes CDR1 MNHEY and CDR2 SVGAGI. The CDR3 runs 18 residues. In DNA form, the CDR3 reads TGTGCCAGCAGTTACTCCGGGGGGTACAGGGACCCTAATGAAAAACTGTTTTTT. Translating gives CASSYSGGYRDPNEKLFF.

This clonotype was counted many times. V and J are TRBV12-3 or TRBV12-4 and TRBJ2-7; possible D gene TRBD1, 5 bases. The CDR3 spans 13 residues. V shed 6 bases and J shed 1 base, with 10 bases lying between them. CDR3 in DNA: TGTGCCAGCAGACCCAGGGTATCCTACGAGCAGTACTTC. Protein product: CASRPRVSYEQYF.

The chain recombines TRBV6-1 with TRBJ1-4, with D perhaps TRBD1 (5 bases). The CDR3 has 16 amino acids. The V and J ends lost 3 bases and 1 base respectively, with 12 bases between them. CDR1 and CDR2 (germline): MNHNS, SASEGT. The CDR3 sequence: CASSDLMDITNEKLFF. Written as DNA, the CDR3 is TGTGCCAGCAGTGACCTTATGGACATAACTAATGAAAAACTGTTTTTT.

The chain has TRBV4-3 and TRBJ1-4; D is unresolved. V lost 1 base, J lost 8 bases, and 14 bases lay in between. In germline, CDR1 is LGHNA, CDR2 YSLEER. The CDR3 runs 15 residues. The CDR3 sequence: CASSQGSGVGEKLFF. In nucleotides, the CDR3 is TGCGCCAGCAGCCAAGGGAGCGGAGTAGGGGAAAAACTGTTTTTT.